This entry describes one TCR beta chain. Libraries were prepared by immunoSEQ multiplex PCR; TCRdb keeps only in-frame clonotypes and omits some of them. The sample contains roughly 1,800,000 clones, roughly 95% of which appear only once. These data are taken from a study of shared clonotypes between healthy human individuals. Germline CDR1 MDHEN, CDR2 SYDVKM. The length of the CDR3 is 12 residues. V was pared by 5 bases and J by 6 bases, with 4 bases of the junction left unmatched. The naive CD8 subset, CD45RO-negative cells positively selected for CCR7, excluded terminally differentiated effector memory CD45RA+ cells.

Material for sequencing was naive CD8+ T cells sorted from blood. This receptor was obtained from a man younger than 35 in good health. This chain links TRBV28 with TRBJ2-7; 7 bases match TRBD1. In nucleotides, the CDR3 is TGTGCCAGCAGTCCAACAGGGGTCGAGCAGTACTTC. Its translation: CASSPTGVEQYF.